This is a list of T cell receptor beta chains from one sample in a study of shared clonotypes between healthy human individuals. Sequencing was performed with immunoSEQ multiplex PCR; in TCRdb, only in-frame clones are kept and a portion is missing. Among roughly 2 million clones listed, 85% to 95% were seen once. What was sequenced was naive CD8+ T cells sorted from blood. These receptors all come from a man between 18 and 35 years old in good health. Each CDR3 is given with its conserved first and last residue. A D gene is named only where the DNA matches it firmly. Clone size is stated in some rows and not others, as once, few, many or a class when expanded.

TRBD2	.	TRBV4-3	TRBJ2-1	CASSQDRAGDEQFF	TGCGCCAGCAGCCAAGATAGGGCGGGAGATGAGCAGTTCTTC
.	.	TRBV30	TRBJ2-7	CAWSAGYEQYF	TGTGCCTGGTCTGCAGGTTACGAGCAGTACTTC
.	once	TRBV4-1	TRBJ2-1	CASSFIGNEQFF	TGCGCCAGCAGCTTTATCGGGAATGAGCAGTTCTTC
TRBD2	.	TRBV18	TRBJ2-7	CASSPRGGPYEQYF	TGTGCCAGCTCACCTCGCGGGGGTCCCTACGAGCAGTACTTC
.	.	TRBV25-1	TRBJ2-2	CASSDPTGTTGELFF	TGTGCCAGCAGTGACCCGACTGGAACCACCGGGGAGCTGTTTTTT
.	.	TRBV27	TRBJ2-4	CASSIMDQGIQYF	TGTGCCAGCAGTATTATGGACCAGGGCATTCAGTACTTC
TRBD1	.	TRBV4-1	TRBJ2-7	CASSRRQGEYEQYF	TGCGCCAGCAGCCGCAGACAGGGTGAATACGAGCAGTACTTC
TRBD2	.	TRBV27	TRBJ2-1	CASKGTSAYNEQFF	TGTGCCAGCAAAGGGACTAGCGCCTACAATGAGCAGTTCTTC
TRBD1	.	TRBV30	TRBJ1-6	CAWSPGTGNSPLHF	TGTGCCTGGAGCCCTGGGACAGGGAATTCACCCCTCCACTTT
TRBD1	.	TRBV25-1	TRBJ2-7	CASSEGGTGSYEQYF	TGTGCCAGCAGTGAGGGCGGGACAGGCTCCTACGAGCAGTACTTC
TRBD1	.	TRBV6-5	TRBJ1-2	CASSYTETGGYGYTF	TGTGCCAGCAGTTACACCGAGACAGGGGGCTATGGCTACACCTTC
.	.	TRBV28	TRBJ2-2	CASSYRVVNTGELFF	TGTGCCAGCAGTTACAGGGTCGTGAACACCGGGGAGCTGTTTTTT
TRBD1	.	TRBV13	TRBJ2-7	CASTEPGGREQYF	TGTGCCAGCACCGAACCAGGGGGCCGGGAGCAGTACTTC
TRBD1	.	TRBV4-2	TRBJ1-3	CASSQDEKGQGAVGNTIYF	TGTGCCAGCAGCCAAGACGAGAAGGGGCAGGGGGCGGTTGGAAACACCATATATTTT
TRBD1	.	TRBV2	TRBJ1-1	CASSAGTVEAFF	TGTGCCAGCAGTGCAGGGACAGTCGAAGCTTTCTTT
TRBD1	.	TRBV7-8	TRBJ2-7	CASSLDLGGYTYEQYF	TGTGCCAGCAGCTTAGACCTAGGGGGCTATACCTACGAGCAGTACTTC
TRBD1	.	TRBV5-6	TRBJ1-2	CASSKPGQEATYGYTF	TGTGCCAGCAGCAAACCGGGACAGGAGGCGACCTATGGCTACACCTTC
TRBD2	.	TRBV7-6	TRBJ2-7	CASSLASAGEPEQYF	TGTGCCAGCAGCTTAGCGTCAGCGGGAGAACCCGAGCAGTACTTC
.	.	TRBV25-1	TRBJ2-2	CARTCLALANTGELFF	TGTGCCCGCACCTGTCTAGCACTAGCGAACACCGGGGAGCTGTTTTTT
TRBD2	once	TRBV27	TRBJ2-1	CASSSLAGPTYNEQFF	TGTGCCAGCAGTTCTCTAGCGGGGCCTACCTACAATGAGCAGTTCTTC
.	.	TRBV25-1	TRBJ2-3	CASSESGDWIDTQYF	TGTGCCAGCAGTGAATCTGGGGATTGGATAGATACGCAGTATTTT
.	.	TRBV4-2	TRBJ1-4	CASSLENTAKLFF	TGTGCCAGCAGCCTTGAGAATACGGCAAAACTGTTTTTT
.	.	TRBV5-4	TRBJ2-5	CASSSRQQETQYF	TGTGCCAGCAGCTCTAGACAGCAAGAGACCCAGTACTTC
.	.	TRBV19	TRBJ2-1	CASSGLLYNEQFF	TGTGCCAGTAGCGGACTACTCTACAATGAGCAGTTCTTC
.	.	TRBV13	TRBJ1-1	CASSFSMGPADTEAFF	TGTGCCAGCAGCTTCTCCATGGGACCTGCGGACACTGAAGCTTTCTTT
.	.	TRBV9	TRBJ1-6	CASSVGSDSPLHF	TGTGCCAGCAGCGTAGGGTCGGATTCACCCCTCCACTTT
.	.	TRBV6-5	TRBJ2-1	CASSSSQSQFF	TGTGCCAGCAGTTCATCACAGTCACAGTTCTTC
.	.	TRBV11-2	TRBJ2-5	CASSLWAGQETQYF	TGTGCCAGCAGCTTATGGGCGGGGCAAGAGACCCAGTACTTC